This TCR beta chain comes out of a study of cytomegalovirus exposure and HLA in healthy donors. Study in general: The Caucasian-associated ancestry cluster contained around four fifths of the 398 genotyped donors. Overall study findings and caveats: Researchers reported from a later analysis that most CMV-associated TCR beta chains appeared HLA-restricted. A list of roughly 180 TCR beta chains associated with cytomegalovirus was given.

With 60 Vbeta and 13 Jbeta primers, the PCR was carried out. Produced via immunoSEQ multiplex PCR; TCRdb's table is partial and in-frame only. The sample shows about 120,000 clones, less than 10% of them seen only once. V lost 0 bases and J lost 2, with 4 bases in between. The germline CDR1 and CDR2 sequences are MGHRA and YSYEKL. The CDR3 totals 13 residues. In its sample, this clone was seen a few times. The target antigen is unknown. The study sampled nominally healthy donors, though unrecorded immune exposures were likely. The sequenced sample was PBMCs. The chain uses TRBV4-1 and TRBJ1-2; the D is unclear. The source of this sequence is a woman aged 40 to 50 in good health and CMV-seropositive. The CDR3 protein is CASSQDRNYGYTF. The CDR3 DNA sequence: TGCGCCAGCAGCCAAGATCGGAACTATGGCTACACCTTC.